These 20 T cell receptor beta chains share one sample of origin, sequenced in a study of metastatic and nonmetastatic thyroid tumors. TCRdb re-clonotyped the PCR reads via MiXCR. The repertoire holds roughly 5,000 clones, with roughly a third as singletons. The entire patient cohort was treatment-naive prior to thyroid surgery. The sequencing input was tumor tissue. These receptors all stem from a male donor with papillary thyroid cancer or a benign thyroid nodule (not recorded which). Some clones in this sample may be carry-over from other donors' samples.

This clone is medium-sized within its sample. The rearrangement links TRBV4-1 to TRBJ2-2; possibly TRBD1 or TRBD2 for D (6 bases each). V lost 0 bases and J lost 4, with 12 bases in between. Looked up from germline, CDR1 is MGHRA and CDR2 is YSYEKL. The CDR3 consists of 16 residues. CDR3 in amino acids: CASSQDPGAGTGELFF. CDR3 in DNA: TGCGCCAGCAGCCAAGATCCGGGGGCAGGCACCGGGGAGCTGTTTTTT.

By its share, this clone is medium-sized (0.01 to 0.1%). The rearrangement links TRBV7-9 to TRBJ1-1, with D unclear. The V gene's germline CDR1 is SEHNR and CDR2 FQNEAQ (reference sequence). The CDR3 spans 11 residues. V dropped 4 bases and J dropped 4 bases, with 4 bases sitting between them. CDR3 amino acids: CASSSSTEAFF. CDR3 bases: TGTGCCAGCAGCTCGAGCACTGAAGCTTTCTTT.

V usage is TRBV7-9 and J usage is TRBJ1-2; D remains unclear. Trimming cost V 7 bases and J 8 bases, with 8 bases left between them. Germline CDR1 and CDR2: SEHNR and FQNEAQ (reference sequence). This CDR3 is built from 10 residues. CDR3 loop: CASMPAGYTF. In DNA form, the CDR3 reads TGTGCCAGCATGCCGGCCGGCTACACCTTC.

V and J are TRBV6-4 and TRBJ2-1; perhaps D is TRBD1 or TRBD2 (6 bases each). The CDR3 is 16 amino acids. Trimming took off 0 bases at V and 6 bases at J, with 15 bases between the two ends. CDR1 MRHNA and CDR2 SNTAGT come from the germline V gene. In nucleotides, the CDR3 is TGTGCCAGCAGTGACTCGCCAGGCAGGGGAGGCAATGAGCAGTTCTTC. This gives the protein CASSDSPGRGGNEQFF.

J is TRBJ2-2 and V is TRBV11-3; D gene ambiguous. The V end was cut by 3 bases, the J end by 3 bases, with 5 bases between. CDR1 and CDR2 (germline): SGHNT, YENEEA. CDR3 length: 13 residues. This CDR3 reads CASSFAYTGELFF. CDR3 nucleotides: TGTGCCAGCAGCTTCGCATACACCGGGGAGCTGTTTTTT. Combining the CDR3 with reference TRBV11-3 and TRBJ2-2 gives the whole variable domain EAGVVQSPRYKIIEKKQPVAFWCNPISGHNTLYWYLQNLGQGPELLIRYENEEAVDDSQLPKDRFSAERLKGVDSTLKIQPAELGDSAVYLCASSFAYTGELFFGEGSRLTVL.

The V gene is TRBV24-1, the J gene TRBJ2-1, with TRBD2 matching over 15 bases. Germline values: CDR1 KGHDR, CDR2 SFDVKD. Trimming took 8 bases from V and 6 from J; bases not matched to a gene: 7. CDR3 length equals 16 residues. The CDR3 DNA reads as TGTGCCACCATCACCCAGGGACTAGCGGGAGGCAATGAGCAGTTCTTC. Protein product: CATITQGLAGGNEQFF.

The chain carries TRBV20-1 and TRBJ1-1; D not certain. This CDR3 comprises 11 residues. Germline V gene data show CDR1 as DFQATT and CDR2 as SNEGSKA (reference sequence). Deletions cut 3 bases from V and 8 bases from J, with 10 bases between. CDR3 nucleotides: TGCAGTGCTAGTTCCGGTGACGAAGCTTTCTTT. Its protein is CSASSGDEAFF.

This clone occurred a few times. J is TRBJ1-2 and V is TRBV28; TRBD1 aligns across 9 bases. Germline CDR1 and CDR2: MDHEN and SYDVKM. Trimming removed 6 bases from V and 7 bases from J; junction bases left unmatched: 9. The length of the CDR3 is 14 residues. The CDR3 spells CASSPADRGAGYTF. CDR3 sequence (DNA): TGTGCCAGCAGCCCGGCGGACAGGGGAGCTGGCTACACCTTC.

This clone is labeled medium-sized. V and J are TRBV7-3 and TRBJ1-2; D is unclear. Germline CDR1 and CDR2: SGHTA and FQGTGA. Deletions cut 5 bases from V and 6 bases from J, with 10 bases between. The CDR3 sequence is 12 residues long. The CDR3 DNA follows: TGTGCCAGCAGCAAGGACGGAGATGGCTACACCTTC. Its translation is CASSKDGDGYTF.

V and J are TRBV7-9 and TRBJ1-2; 9 bases align to TRBD1. The germline CDR1 and CDR2 sequences are SEHNR and FQNEAQ (reference sequence). The CDR3 totals 14 residues. With V trimmed by 1 base and J by 6 bases, 3 bases remained unmatched. The CDR3 protein is CASSLVGTGNGYTF. The CDR3 bases are TGTGCCAGCAGCTTAGTGGGGACAGGGAATGGCTACACCTTC.

The V and J genes are TRBV30 and TRBJ1-3; a weak D match, TRBD1 (6 bases). The CDR3 loop spans 14 amino acids. Germline V gene lookup returns CDR1 GTSNPN and CDR2 SVGIG (reference sequence). V was trimmed by 5 bases and J by 0 bases, leaving 11 bases between them. In nucleotides, the CDR3 is TGTGCCTGGCAGGGGCCGAGCTCTGGAAACACCATATATTTT. Amino acid sequence: CAWQGPSSGNTIYF.

This chain links TRBV11-2 with TRBJ1-2; the match to TRBD1 covers 9 bases. Germline V gene data show CDR1 as SGHAT and CDR2 as FQNNGV. The V gene end was trimmed by 4 bases and the J gene end by 2 bases; junction bases not matched to a gene: 2. The CDR3 loop spans 14 amino acids. CDR3 sequence reads: CASSSGTGNYGYTF. The CDR3 DNA is TGTGCCAGCAGCTCGGGGACAGGGAACTATGGCTACACCTTC.

The chain is built from TRBV2 and TRBJ1-6; unclear D gene. Between the trimmed V and J ends, which lost 0 bases and 3 bases, there was a span of 21 bases. The CDR3 has 20 amino acids. The germline CDR1 and CDR2 sequences are SNHLY and FYNNEI. CDR3 nucleotide sequence: TGTGCCAGCAGTGAAGCACCGGGGATCTCTCCTGGTGGCTATAATTCACCCCTCCACTTT. Its protein product is CASSEAPGISPGGYNSPLHF.

This chain uses TRBV7-8 with TRBJ1-5; weak D call: TRBD1 (5 bases). CDR3 length: 14 amino acids. Looked up from germline, CDR1 is SGHVS and CDR2 is FQNEAQ. V was clipped by 5 bases and J by 7 bases, with 15 bases between them. Here the CDR3 DNA reads TGTGCCAGCAGCGGGGGAGTTTCGGGACAGCCCCAGCATTTT. Encoded protein: CASSGGVSGQPQHF.

The chain has TRBV5-4 and TRBJ2-7; D might be TRBD2 (5 bases). Trimming shortened V by 5 bases and J by 6 bases, and 15 bases separated the two germline ends. Germline loops: CDR1 SGHNT, CDR2 YYREEE (reference sequence). The CDR3 runs to 13 residues. The CDR3 is CASSFGERGEQYF. CDR3 nucleotide sequence: TGTGCCAGCAGTTTTGGGGAACGGGGCGAGCAGTACTTC.

V and J are TRBV6-2 or TRBV6-3 and TRBJ2-7; D uncertain. V dropped 1 base and J dropped 3 bases, with 1 base sitting between them. CDR3 length: 11 amino acids. Germline assignment: CDR1 MNHEY and CDR2 SVGEGT. The chain's CDR3 is CASSYFYEQYF. The CDR3 DNA follows: TGTGCCAGCAGTTACTTCTACGAGCAGTACTTC.

This CDR3 reads CASSEEVTPGEQYF. The CDR3 region has the DNA TGTGCCAGCAGTGAAGAGGTCACCCCTGGCGAGCAGTACTTC. The V and J genes are TRBV6-1 and TRBJ2-7; D uncertain. Trimming removed 1 base at V and 6 bases at J, with 13 bases between. Germline V gives CDR1 MNHNS, CDR2 SASEGT. CDR3 length: 14 residues.

This clone was seen a few times. The chain combines TRBV6-6 with TRBJ1-2, with D possibly being TRBD1 (6 bases). CDR1 and CDR2 from the germline V gene are MNHNY and SVGAGI (reference sequence). Trimming shortened V by 2 bases and J by 5 bases, and 15 bases separated the two germline ends. The CDR3 runs to 15 residues. The CDR3, as DNA: TGTGCCAGCAGTTACGGAACAGGGATAGAGTATGGCTACACCTTC. Its protein product is CASSYGTGIEYGYTF.

This clone was observed a handful of times. The V call is TRBV12-3 or TRBV12-4, the J call TRBJ2-1; TRBD1 aligns across 8 bases. The CDR3 totals 14 residues. V dropped 4 bases and J dropped 5; count of bases not matched to a gene: 4. The CDR3 loop reads CASSSKTGDNEQFF. The CDR3 DNA reads TGTGCCAGCAGTTCGAAGACAGGGGACAATGAGCAGTTCTTC.

The chain couples TRBV27 to TRBJ2-1, with TRBD2 as a possible D gene (7 bases). The germline V gene encodes CDR1 MNHEY and CDR2 SMNVEV (reference sequence). Trimming cost V 6 bases and J 5 bases, with 23 bases left between them. The CDR3 has 17 residues. CDR3 amino acids: CASSPRGAQVGDNEQFF. For the CDR3, the DNA is TGTGCCAGCAGCCCCCGGGGGGCACAGGTGGGGGACAATGAGCAGTTCTTC.